This section outlines one T cell receptor beta chain sequence together with its context. This clonotype has more than one count but fewer than ten. Its antigen is unknown. No per-base quality is available; no much larger clone lies one base away. These data are taken from a study of CD8 T cells in ankylosing spondylitis (dated 2017 in TCRdb). As for the study more broadly: To find TCR variants linked to disease, the study profiled T cell receptor beta repertoires in ankylosing spondylitis patients and healthy donors. The full study cohort was made up of 25 ankylosing spondylitis patients and fewer than 120 healthy donors. Peripheral blood was sampled, and synovial fluid was also collected from ankylosing spondylitis patients.

The CDR1 and CDR2 encoded by the germline V gene are MNHEY and SVGAGI. V and J lose 2 bases and 0 bases, and a span of 8 bases separates them. The CDR3 sequence holds 15 residues, the cysteine and phenylalanine included. Solely the CDR3 DNA is kept, with 45 bases framed from the first base. The sequencer was an Illumina HiSeq 2500. TCR beta libraries were prepared by quantitative 5'-RACE with molecular barcodes. The source study handled its data this way. A new computational method, built on a probabilistic model of VDJ rearrangement, was used to identify disease-linked TCR variants. TCRdb took the public reads, trimmed them with fastp at Q25, ran MiXCR for clone calling and kept in-frame beta chains. Duplicate CDR3 protein sequences are folded into a single record with the most common DNA and genes. The V and J calls, along with clone size, are taken from TCRdb and not from the paper's own processing. Within this sample are about 220,000 distinct CDR3 sequences, with around 19% of them counted one time only. The top ten hold about 42% of the sample.

The research as a whole found: A CD8+ phenotype was shown by the disease-linked clones, which were found at relatively low frequencies in peripheral blood. According to the report, matched synovial fluid samples from ankylosing spondylitis patients were significantly enriched for the disease-linked clones. Some TCR beta motif variants had previously been reported in synovial fluid and blood of reactive arthritis patients, which suggested common disease-initiation mechanisms. A TCR beta motif of eight highly homologous amino acid variants appeared characteristic of blood from ankylosing spondylitis patients.

This sequence was found in a male donor with ankylosing spondylitis. What was sequenced was blood, either unsorted or a sorted T cell fraction (not recorded which). Recombination joined TRBV6-5 with TRBJ1-3; no confident D gene assignment can be made. The DNA sequence is given as TGTGCCAGCAGTTACGGGAGGGACTCTGGAAACACCATATATTTT. This is translated as CASSYGRDSGNTIYF.